This TCR beta chain was identified during a study of T-cell memory formation after mild COVID-19. Study-wide background: TCR clusters were largely donor specific.

Study-wide points: Nothing confirmed that second-wave clones peaking on day 37 were specific for SARS-CoV-2. Mostly located in CM and EM were contracting CD4+ clones, with contracting CD8+ clones located in EMRA. Clones that contracted from day 15 to 85 were balanced CD4/CD8, while later expanders leaned CD4+.

MiXCR, run by TCRdb on the 5' RACE reads, gives a single entry per CDR3 protein. The sample lists 170,000 or so distinct CDR3 sequences; around 30% were seen once. The sample holds one count of this clonotype. Its antigen is still unknown. The ends were cut back, 5 bases at V and 2 bases at J, with 18 bases in the middle. This CDR3 spans 17 amino acids. The germline V gene has CDR1 SGHVS and CDR2 FNYEAQ. This TCR was recovered from an adult woman who had mild COVID-19 (a few samples of this study predate the infection). Cell type and time point are not known. The chain joins TRBV7-6 to TRBJ2-2; the D gene is possibly TRBD1 (6 bases). Sequencing was carried out using PBMCs or a T cell subset sorted from them (not recorded which). CDR3 sequence reads: CASSATAGQINTGELFF. The DNA for the CDR3 is TGTGCCAGCAGCGCAACAGCCGGACAGATTAACACCGGGGAGCTGTTTTTT. The full variable domain, completed using reference TRBV7-6 and TRBJ2-2, is GAGVSQSPRYKVTKRGQDVALRCDPISGHVSLYWYRQALGQGPEFLTYFNYEAQQDKSGLPNDRFSAERPEGSISTLTIQRTEQRDSAMYRCASSATAGQINTGELFFGEGSRLTVL.